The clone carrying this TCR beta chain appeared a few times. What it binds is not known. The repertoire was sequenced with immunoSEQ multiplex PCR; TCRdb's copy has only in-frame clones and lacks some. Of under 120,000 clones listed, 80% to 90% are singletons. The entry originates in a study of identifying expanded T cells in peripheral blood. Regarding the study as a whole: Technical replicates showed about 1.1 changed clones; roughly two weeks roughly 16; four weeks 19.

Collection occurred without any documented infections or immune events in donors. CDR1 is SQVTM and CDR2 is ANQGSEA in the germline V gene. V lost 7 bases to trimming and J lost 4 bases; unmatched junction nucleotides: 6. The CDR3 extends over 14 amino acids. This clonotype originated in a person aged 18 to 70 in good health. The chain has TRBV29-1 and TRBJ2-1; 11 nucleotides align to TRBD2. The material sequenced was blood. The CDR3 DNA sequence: TGCAGCGCTTCTAGCGGGGGGTGGTACAATGAGCAGTTCTTC. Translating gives CSASSGGWYNEQFF.